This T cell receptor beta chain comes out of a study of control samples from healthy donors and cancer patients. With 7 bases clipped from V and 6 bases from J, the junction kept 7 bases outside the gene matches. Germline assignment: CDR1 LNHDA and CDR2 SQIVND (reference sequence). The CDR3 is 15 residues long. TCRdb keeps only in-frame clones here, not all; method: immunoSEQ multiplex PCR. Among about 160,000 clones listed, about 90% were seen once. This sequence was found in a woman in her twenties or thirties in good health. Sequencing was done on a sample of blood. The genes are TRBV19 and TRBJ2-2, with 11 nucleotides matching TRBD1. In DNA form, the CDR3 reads TGTGCCAGTACAACTGGACAGGGGGCCGCCGGGGAGCTGTTTTTT. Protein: CASTTGQGAAGELFF.